This TCR beta chain comes out of a study of immune evolution from preneoplasia to lung adenocarcinoma. Notes on the study in general: From normal lung to invasive adenocarcinoma, top clone frequencies appeared to decrease.

The CDR3 covers 15 residues. Per germline, CDR1 SGHVS and CDR2 FNYEAQ. The V segment lost 5 bases and the J segment 5 bases; nucleotides outside the gene matches: 9. Method: immunoSEQ multiplex PCR; TCRdb's copy keeps in-frame clones and lacks some. The data show under 4,000 clones, roughly 77% seen once. To note about this clone: The target antigen is unknown.

The source material was FFPE minimally invasive lung adenocarcinoma tissue. The chain is built from TRBV7-6 and TRBJ2-1; 7 nucleotides match TRBD1. The sequence derives from a person aged 60-80 years with lung adenocarcinoma. CDR3 nucleotides: TGTGCCAGCAGCCCCCGACAGGGAGTCCACAATGAGCAGTTCTTC. Translation: CASSPRQGVHNEQFF.